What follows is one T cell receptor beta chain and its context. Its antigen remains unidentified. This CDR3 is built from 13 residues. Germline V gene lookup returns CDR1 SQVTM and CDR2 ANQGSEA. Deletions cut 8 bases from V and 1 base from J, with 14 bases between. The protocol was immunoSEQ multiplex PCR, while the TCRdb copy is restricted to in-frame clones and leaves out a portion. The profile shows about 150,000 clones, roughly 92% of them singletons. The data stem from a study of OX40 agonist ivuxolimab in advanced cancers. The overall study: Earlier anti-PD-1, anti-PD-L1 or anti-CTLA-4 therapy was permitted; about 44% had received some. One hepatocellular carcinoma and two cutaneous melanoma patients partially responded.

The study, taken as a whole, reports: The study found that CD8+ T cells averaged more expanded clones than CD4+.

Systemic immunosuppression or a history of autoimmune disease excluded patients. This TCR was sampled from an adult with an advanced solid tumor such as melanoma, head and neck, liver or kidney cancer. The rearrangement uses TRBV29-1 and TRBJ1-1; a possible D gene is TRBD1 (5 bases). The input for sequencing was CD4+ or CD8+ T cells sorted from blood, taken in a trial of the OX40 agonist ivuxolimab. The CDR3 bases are TGCAGCCTCCGGGACGGTCAGAACACTGAAGCTTTCTTT. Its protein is CSLRDGQNTEAFF.